The 2 T cell receptor beta chains below were found in one sample sequenced in a study of T cell responses to AZD1222 COVID-19 vaccine (dated by TCRdb to the early 2020s). The sample's time point label is to be understood as: baseline before first vaccination. Read against the paper, the sample's treatment or condition label means: meningococcal conjugate vaccine given as trial control. Library prep was done by the immunoSEQ multiplex PCR assay. Not all clones reach the TCRdb copy of this immuneACCESS table, which keeps in-frame sequences only. Checked studies attribute under half of the gap to unresolved V genes and leave the rest unexplained. This sample holds more than 95,000 clones; about 90% were observed only once. The ten most abundant clones make up less than 4.5% of the sample. The material was peripheral blood, obtained on day 0 of MenACWY control vaccination. The receptor source for this set is an adult in good health.

This rearrangement joins TRBV3-1 (or the pseudogene TRBV3-2) to TRBJ2-5; TRBD2 agrees at 10 bases. The CDR3 sequence is 16 residues long. From germline, CDR1 is LGHDT and CDR2 YNNKEL (reference sequence). V lost 1 base, J lost 5 bases, and 7 bases stayed unmatched. DNA for the CDR3: TGTGCCAGCAGCCAAGTCAGCGGGGGGGCCGGGGAGACCCAGTACTTC. This translates into CASSQVSGGAGETQYF.

The chain has TRBV2 and TRBJ2-3; D is undetermined. CDR1 is SNHLY and CDR2 is FYNNEI in the germline V gene. V was pared by 8 bases and J by 4 bases, with 4 bases between. The CDR3 totals 10 residues. CDR3 region: CASAADTQYF. In nucleotides, the CDR3 is TGTGCCAGCGCGGCAGATACGCAGTATTTT.